What follows is one T cell receptor (beta chain) and its context. Its antigen is not known. This entry belongs to a study of identical twins. Whole-study findings and limits: Partly confounded zero-insertion analyses could result from invariant MAIT and iNKT cells.

Germline lookup yields CDR1 LGHDT and CDR2 YNNKEL (reference sequence). This CDR3 has 15 residues. J lost 8 bases, V lost 4 bases, and 9 bases had no gene match. One entry per CDR3 protein, called by TCRdb with MiXCR from the 5' RACE reads. The sample carries 1.5 million to 2 million distinct CDR3 sequences, less than 35% recorded once. The rearrangement joins TRBV3-1 to TRBJ2-1; the match to TRBD2 covers 9 bases. This receptor was obtained from a newborn girl in good health. Sequenced input: cord blood. The CDR3 DNA is TGTGCCAGCAGCCCTCGGACTAGCGAGAGAGATGAGCAGTTCTTC. Translating it yields CASSPRTSERDEQFF.